The clone carrying this T cell receptor beta chain was seen a single time. Its target is unknown. These data are taken from a study of T cell responses to AZD1222 COVID-19 vaccine. Data came from immunoSEQ multiplex PCR; TCRdb stores just in-frame clones and leaves some out. Of 150,000 to 200,000 clones in the sample, over 80% were seen once. Study-wide results and caveats: Reports indicate that nearly half of spike-specific TCRs are directed at unmutated variant regions. Spike-wide vaccine-associated CD4 TCRs dominated at 160-218 and 743-854.

The sample here was peripheral blood, taken on day 0 of AZD1222 vaccination. The receptor comes from an adult in good health.

The CDR3 bases are TGTGCCAGCAGCCAATCAGGGACATACTCCTACGAGCAGTACTTC. Protein: CASSQSGTYSYEQYF. V and J are TRBV16 and TRBJ2-7, with D possibly TRBD1 on 6 matching bases. The length of the CDR3 is 15 residues. V lost 0 bases and J lost 0, with 9 bases in between. Germline V CDR1 and CDR2: KGHSY, FQNENV. The whole variable domain, filled in from reference TRBV16 and TRBJ2-7, reads GEEVAQTPKHLVRGEGQKAKLYCAPIKGHSYVFWYQQVLKNEFKFLISFQNENVFDETGMPKERFSAKCLPNSPCSLEIQATKLEDSAVYFCASSQSGTYSYEQYFGPGTRLTVT.